What follows are 4 T cell receptor beta chains derived from one specimen sequenced in a study of T cells after posttransplantation cyclophosphamide. Profiled with immunoSEQ multiplex PCR; TCRdb holds only in-frame clones, not every one. The table includes some 16,000 clones, 85% detected once. Methotrexate plus calcineurin inhibitor accompanied controls' myeloablative marrow transplants; sampling was 1 year later. The material was PBMCs, obtained after allogeneic stem cell transplant with calcineurin inhibitor and methotrexate. These receptors all stem from a female patient between 18 and 35 years old who received an allogeneic stem cell transplant from an unrelated donor, was CMV-positive, and had acute and chronic GVHD. Some T cells may be provided by the graft donor.

V is TRBV19 and J is TRBJ2-5, with 7 positions matching TRBD2. The assigned J gene may be wrong: the sequence end matches TRBJ2-7 better. Looked up from germline, CDR1 is LNHDA and CDR2 is SQIVND (reference sequence). CDR3 length: 12 amino acids. The CDR3 reads CASSGGSYEQYF. In DNA, the CDR3 is TGTGCCAGTAGCGGGGGGTCCTACGAGCAGTACTTC.

Points on this clone: The sample holds other DNA sequences that translate to the same CDR3. The rearrangement links TRBV18 to TRBJ2-2, with 8 bases fitting TRBD1. This CDR3 is built from 15 residues. V dropped 2 bases and J dropped 2; count of bases not matched to a gene: 1. From germline, CDR1 is KGHSH and CDR2 LQKENI. CDR3 sequence (DNA): TGTGCCAGCTCACCAGGACAGGGAAACACCGGGGAGCTGTTTTTT. Residues: CASSPGQGNTGELFF.

This chain links TRBV6-6 with TRBJ2-3; 7 bases line up with TRBD2. The CDR3 is 16 residues long. Germline loops: CDR1 MNHNY, CDR2 SVGAGI (reference sequence). V was clipped by 6 bases and J by 0 bases; unmatched bases: 9. CDR3 nucleotides: TGTGCCAGCAGCCGACTAGCAACCCTTAGCACAGATACGCAGTATTTT. Its protein product is CASSRLATLSTDTQYF.

This clone has only a few counts. The V and J genes are TRBV7-8 and TRBJ2-7; perhaps TRBD2 as D (5 bases). The V gene's germline CDR1 is SGHVS and CDR2 FQNEAQ. The ends were cut back, 0 bases at V and 4 bases at J, with 13 bases in the middle. The CDR3 has 15 residues. The chain's CDR3 is CASSLAAGEGYEQYF. As DNA, the CDR3 is TGTGCCAGCAGCTTAGCAGCCGGAGAGGGATACGAGCAGTACTTC.